This TCR beta chain is from a study of OX40 agonist ivuxolimab in advanced cancers. TCRdb's copy holds only in-frame clones and misses some; the assay was immunoSEQ multiplex PCR. The repertoire holds fewer than 30,000 clones, with approximately 83% as singletons. This clone was seen only once. The CDR3 extends over 19 amino acids. V was clipped by 5 bases and J by 0 bases, with 25 bases between them. The germline V gene has CDR1 SGHTA and CDR2 FQGNSA. The clonotype originates from an adult with an advanced solid tumor such as melanoma, head and neck, liver or kidney cancer. Sequencing was performed on CD4+ or CD8+ T cells sorted from blood, taken in a trial of the OX40 agonist ivuxolimab. This chain joins TRBV7-2 and TRBJ1-2; D is possibly TRBD1 (5 bases). The CDR3 sequence: CASSLRGGIFIRANYGYTF. The CDR3 DNA sequence: TGTGCCAGCAGCCTTAGGGGCGGGATATTCATAAGAGCTAACTATGGCTACACCTTC.